This TCR beta chain was obtained from a study of T cells in Graves' hyperthyroidism and ophthalmopathy. Findings and caveats of the study: Ophthalmopathy got predicted by the model a median about six months before its onset. Ophthalmopathy could be told apart from stable hyperthyroidism with a 13 V-J model. Most expanded thyroid clonotypes above 0.001 recurred in blood.

V lost 5 bases and J lost 3; bases outside the gene matches: 5. CDR1 is SNHLY and CDR2 is FYNNEI in the germline V gene. The CDR3 length is 15 residues. The study left out patients who had uncontrolled infection, other autoimmune disease, pregnancy or lactation. TCR beta CDR3 sequences were amplified from RNA transcripts. The HTBI set primed first-round TCR CDR3 RT-PCR. Using its own MiXCR run on the multiplex PCR reads, TCRdb lists one record per CDR3 protein. Of a few hundred thousand distinct CDR3 sequences in the sample, about 13% were seen once. This clonotype was counted ten times or more. Its antigen is still unknown.

This clonotype was sampled from a woman aged 18-30 years with Graves' hyperthyroidism. The rearrangement uses TRBV2 and TRBJ1-4, with 8 positions matching TRBD1. Sequencing was carried out using blood. The CDR3 protein is CASSKTGEPNEKLFF. CDR3 sequence (DNA): TGTGCCAGCAGTAAGACAGGGGAGCCTAATGAAAAACTGTTTTTT.